A selection of T cell receptor beta chains follows, all from one sample in a study of human T cells and chemical hapten exposure. TCRdb passed the RACE reads through MiXCR, listing each CDR3 protein once. Of around 99,000 distinct CDR3 sequences listed, roughly a tenth were seen once; the top ten hold about 3.4%. The sample here was whole blood, taken in connection with sensitization to the hapten diphenylcyclopropenone (DPC). The receptor source for this set is a woman aged 40 to 55 with alopecia areata. Some clones in this sample may be carry-over from other donors' samples. CDR3s include the opening cysteine and the closing phenylalanine or tryptophan. The order of the fields is V gene, J gene, D gene, clone size, CDR3 protein, CDR3 DNA. A D gene is named only where the DNA matches it firmly. Some rows mark clone size as missing; the rest say once, few, many or name a class of expanded clone.

v_call: TRBV20-1; j_call: TRBJ2-5; d_call: TRBD2; clone_size: many; cdr3_aa: CSATGLAGVWETQYF; cdr3_nt: TGCAGTGCTACCGGACTAGCGGGGGTATGGGAGACCCAGTACTTC
v_call: TRBV18; j_call: TRBJ2-1; d_call: TRBD2; clone_size: many; cdr3_aa: CASSPLAGTLNNEQFF; cdr3_nt: TGTGCCAGCTCACCTTTAGCGGGGACTCTCAACAATGAGCAGTTCTTC
v_call: TRBV6-2/TRBV6-3; j_call: TRBJ1-2; d_call: TRBD1; clone_size: NA; cdr3_aa: CASSYTSGTGDFSF; cdr3_nt: TGTGCCAGCAGTTACACCTCCGGGACAGGGGACTTTTCCTTC
v_call: TRBV7-8; j_call: TRBJ2-2; d_call: NA; clone_size: few; cdr3_aa: CASSSSPDPGELFF; cdr3_nt: TGTGCCAGCAGCTCGTCCCCGGACCCAGGGGAGCTGTTTTTT
v_call: TRBV4-2; j_call: TRBJ1-1; d_call: TRBD1; clone_size: NA; cdr3_aa: CASSQAASDRFKTEAFF; cdr3_nt: TGTGCCAGCAGCCAAGCCGCTTCGGACAGGTTCAAAACTGAAGCTTTCTTT
v_call: TRBV7-6; j_call: TRBJ2-3; d_call: NA; clone_size: NA; cdr3_aa: CASSLVSFDTQYF; cdr3_nt: TGTGCCAGCAGCTTAGTCAGTTTCGATACGCAGTATTTT
v_call: TRBV3-2; j_call: TRBJ2-7; d_call: NA; clone_size: NA; cdr3_aa: CASSQGLAGADPYEQYF; cdr3_nt: TGTGCCAGCAGCCAAGGCCTAGCGGGGGCGGATCCCTACGAGCAGTACTTC
v_call: TRBV10-3; j_call: TRBJ2-5; d_call: TRBD2; clone_size: many; cdr3_aa: CAISQTSLETQYF; cdr3_nt: TGTGCCATCAGTCAGACTAGCCTGGAGACCCAGTACTTC
v_call: TRBV20-1; j_call: TRBJ2-1; d_call: TRBD2; clone_size: NA; cdr3_aa: CSARGDGGTYNEQFF; cdr3_nt: TGCAGTGCTAGAGGGGACGGGGGGACCTACAATGAGCAGTTCTTC
v_call: TRBV12-3/TRBV12-4; j_call: TRBJ2-5; d_call: NA; clone_size: NA; cdr3_aa: CASSRDGETQYF; cdr3_nt: TGTGCCAGCAGTCGCGATGGAGAGACCCAGTACTTC
v_call: TRBV28; j_call: TRBJ2-3; d_call: NA; clone_size: few; cdr3_aa: CASMSPGTPNQVADTQYF; cdr3_nt: TGTGCCAGCATGTCTCCCGGGACGCCTAATCAAGTAGCAGATACGCAGTATTTT
v_call: TRBV7-9; j_call: TRBJ2-7; d_call: TRBD1; clone_size: many; cdr3_aa: CASSLGQGDYEQYF; cdr3_nt: TGTGCCAGCAGCTTGGGACAGGGGGACTACGAGCAGTACTTC
v_call: TRBV29-1; j_call: TRBJ1-1; d_call: NA; clone_size: NA; cdr3_aa: CSVVAYENTEAFF; cdr3_nt: TGCAGCGTTGTGGCGTACGAGAACACTGAAGCTTTCTTT
v_call: TRBV19; j_call: TRBJ2-1; d_call: TRBD1; clone_size: few; cdr3_aa: CASSPGTGATNEQFF; cdr3_nt: TGTGCCAGTAGTCCGGGGACAGGGGCTACCAATGAGCAGTTCTTC
v_call: TRBV5-1; j_call: TRBJ2-1; d_call: NA; clone_size: NA; cdr3_aa: CASSSPGSYRNEQFF; cdr3_nt: TGCGCCAGCAGCTCACCAGGGTCATATAGGAATGAGCAGTTCTTC
v_call: TRBV12-3/TRBV12-4; j_call: TRBJ2-3; d_call: TRBD2; clone_size: NA; cdr3_aa: CASSLRIMRGGDTQYF; cdr3_nt: TGTGCCAGCAGTTTACGTATTATGCGGGGGGGAGATACGCAGTATTTT
v_call: TRBV6-5; j_call: TRBJ1-6; d_call: TRBD1; clone_size: few; cdr3_aa: CASSLDRGLGSPLHF; cdr3_nt: TGTGCCAGCAGTTTGGACAGGGGGCTCGGTTCACCCCTCCACTTT
v_call: TRBV11-2; j_call: TRBJ2-7; d_call: TRBD1; clone_size: NA; cdr3_aa: CASSIGQGLEQYF; cdr3_nt: TGTGCCAGCAGCATCGGACAGGGCCTTGAGCAGTACTTC
v_call: TRBV4-3; j_call: TRBJ1-3; d_call: TRBD1; clone_size: few; cdr3_aa: CASSQGTGGRYF; cdr3_nt: TGCGCCAGCAGCCAGGGGACAGGGGGCCGATATTTT
v_call: TRBV12-3/TRBV12-4; j_call: TRBJ1-2; d_call: NA; clone_size: few; cdr3_aa: CASSFAGRDYGYTF; cdr3_nt: TGTGCCAGCAGTTTTGCTGGACGGGACTATGGCTACACCTTC
v_call: TRBV4-3; j_call: TRBJ2-3; d_call: NA; clone_size: many; cdr3_aa: CASSPGPFTDTQYF; cdr3_nt: TGCGCCAGCAGCCCAGGACCATTCACAGATACGCAGTATTTT
v_call: TRBV7-9; j_call: TRBJ1-2; d_call: NA; clone_size: many; cdr3_aa: CASQTVTYGYTF; cdr3_nt: TGTGCCAGCCAGACAGTAACCTATGGCTACACCTTC
v_call: TRBV7-8; j_call: TRBJ1-5; d_call: NA; clone_size: many; cdr3_aa: CASSQDRTGNQPQHF; cdr3_nt: TGTGCCAGCAGCCAAGACAGGACCGGCAATCAGCCCCAGCATTTT
v_call: TRBV11-2; j_call: TRBJ1-3; d_call: NA; clone_size: many; cdr3_aa: CASSFRQKTGNTIYF; cdr3_nt: TGTGCCAGCAGCTTTCGGCAGAAGACTGGAAACACCATATATTTT
v_call: TRBV30; j_call: TRBJ2-1; d_call: TRBD2; clone_size: many; cdr3_aa: CAWSASGEQFF; cdr3_nt: TGTGCCTGGAGTGCTAGCGGGGAGCAGTTCTTC
v_call: TRBV6-5; j_call: TRBJ2-7; d_call: NA; clone_size: few; cdr3_aa: CASSYFGGTGREQYF; cdr3_nt: TGTGCCAGCAGTTACTTTGGGGGGACGGGAAGGGAGCAGTACTTC
v_call: TRBV11-2; j_call: TRBJ2-5; d_call: NA; clone_size: NA; cdr3_aa: CASSSRRRTTIKETQYF; cdr3_nt: TGTGCCAGCAGTTCGCGCCGTAGGACAACGATTAAAGAGACCCAGTACTTC
v_call: TRBV30; j_call: TRBJ1-1; d_call: NA; clone_size: NA; cdr3_aa: CAWSPLARVGAEAFF; cdr3_nt: TGTGCCTGGAGTCCCCTCGCGAGGGTAGGGGCTGAAGCTTTCTTT
v_call: TRBV11-3; j_call: TRBJ2-1; d_call: NA; clone_size: NA; cdr3_aa: CASSLRRSSYNEQFF; cdr3_nt: TGTGCCAGCAGCCTGCGACGGAGCTCCTACAATGAGCAGTTCTTC
v_call: TRBV7-9; j_call: TRBJ2-6; d_call: NA; clone_size: many; cdr3_aa: CASRGGASGANVLTF; cdr3_nt: TGTGCCAGCCGCGGGGGCGCGTCTGGGGCCAACGTCCTGACTTTC
v_call: TRBV20-1; j_call: TRBJ1-2; d_call: NA; clone_size: many; cdr3_aa: CSASTVTDYGYTF; cdr3_nt: TGCAGTGCTAGTACAGTAACTGACTATGGCTACACCTTC
v_call: TRBV18; j_call: TRBJ2-1; d_call: TRBD2; clone_size: many; cdr3_aa: CASSLHGTSGGAEVVNEQFF; cdr3_nt: TGTGCCAGCTCACTCCACGGGACTAGCGGGGGAGCCGAGGTGGTCAATGAGCAGTTCTTC
v_call: TRBV20-1; j_call: TRBJ1-2; d_call: NA; clone_size: many; cdr3_aa: CSSVYRRNYGYTF; cdr3_nt: TGCAGTTCCGTGTACAGGCGTAACTATGGCTACACCTTC
v_call: TRBV4-1; j_call: TRBJ1-2; d_call: TRBD1; clone_size: many; cdr3_aa: CASSQISTGGYGYTF; cdr3_nt: TGCGCCAGCAGCCAGATTTCGACAGGGGGCTATGGCTACACCTTC
v_call: TRBV7-9; j_call: TRBJ1-1; d_call: NA; clone_size: NA; cdr3_aa: CATEGGRPEAFF; cdr3_nt: TGTGCCACCGAGGGAGGGAGGCCGGAAGCTTTCTTT
v_call: TRBV5-1; j_call: TRBJ2-7; d_call: NA; clone_size: many; cdr3_aa: CASSLIGDEQYF; cdr3_nt: TGCGCCAGCAGCTTGATAGGGGACGAGCAGTACTTC
v_call: TRBV7-8; j_call: TRBJ1-4; d_call: NA; clone_size: many; cdr3_aa: CASSLAGAREKLFF; cdr3_nt: TGTGCCAGCAGCTTAGCAGGGGCGCGAGAAAAACTGTTTTTT
v_call: TRBV20-1; j_call: TRBJ2-3; d_call: TRBD2; clone_size: NA; cdr3_aa: CSAPWRTSEPDTQYF; cdr3_nt: TGCAGTGCCCCCTGGCGGACTAGCGAGCCAGATACGCAGTATTTT
v_call: TRBV7-2; j_call: TRBJ2-1; d_call: TRBD2; clone_size: NA; cdr3_aa: CASSWTSGVVKELFF; cdr3_nt: TGTGCCAGCAGCTGGACTAGCGGGGTCGTAAAGGAGCTGTTCTTC
v_call: TRBV29-1; j_call: TRBJ2-2; d_call: NA; clone_size: few; cdr3_aa: CSVRWAGGYTGELFF; cdr3_nt: TGCAGCGTTCGTTGGGCAGGGGGGTACACCGGGGAGCTGTTTTTT
v_call: TRBV12-3/TRBV12-4; j_call: TRBJ2-3; d_call: NA; clone_size: NA; cdr3_aa: CASSRERSDTQYF; cdr3_nt: TGTGCCAGCAGTCGGGAGAGGTCAGATACGCAGTATTTT
v_call: TRBV7-6; j_call: TRBJ2-6; d_call: NA; clone_size: few; cdr3_aa: CASSLTASSGANVLTF; cdr3_nt: TGTGCCAGCAGCTTAACTGCGAGCTCTGGGGCCAACGTCCTGACTTTC
v_call: TRBV6-2/TRBV6-3; j_call: TRBJ1-1; d_call: TRBD1; clone_size: NA; cdr3_aa: CASRQTGGNTEAFF; cdr3_nt: TGTGCCAGCAGACAAACAGGGGGGAACACTGAAGCTTTCTTT
v_call: TRBV7-2; j_call: TRBJ1-1; d_call: NA; clone_size: NA; cdr3_aa: CASSYLRDTEAFF; cdr3_nt: TGTGCCAGCAGCTATCTAAGGGATACTGAAGCTTTCTTT
v_call: TRBV12-3/TRBV12-4; j_call: TRBJ2-7; d_call: NA; clone_size: NA; cdr3_aa: CASSLQADVRYF; cdr3_nt: TGTGCCAGCAGCCTCCAAGCGGACGTCCGGTACTTC
v_call: TRBV20-1; j_call: TRBJ1-1; d_call: NA; clone_size: few; cdr3_aa: CSARDPVSGEHTEAFF; cdr3_nt: TGCAGTGCTAGAGACCCGGTGTCCGGGGAACACACTGAAGCTTTCTTT
v_call: TRBV15; j_call: TRBJ1-6; d_call: TRBD1; clone_size: few; cdr3_aa: CATSRWTGEKADYNSPLHF; cdr3_nt: TGTGCCACCAGCAGATGGACAGGGGAAAAAGCGGACTATAATTCACCCCTCCACTTT
v_call: TRBV12-3/TRBV12-4; j_call: TRBJ2-3; d_call: NA; clone_size: many; cdr3_aa: CASSPYIRDSTDTQYF; cdr3_nt: TGTGCCAGCAGCCCCTACATCCGGGACTCCACAGATACGCAGTATTTT
v_call: TRBV4-3; j_call: TRBJ2-5; d_call: NA; clone_size: NA; cdr3_aa: CASSQERGGVQETQYF; cdr3_nt: TGCGCCAGCAGCCAAGAAAGGGGGGGCGTTCAAGAGACCCAGTACTTC
v_call: TRBV3-1; j_call: TRBJ2-3; d_call: TRBD1; clone_size: many; cdr3_aa: CASSQRTGATDTQYF; cdr3_nt: TGTGCCAGCAGCCAAAGGACAGGGGCCACAGATACGCAGTATTTT
v_call: TRBV28; j_call: TRBJ2-3; d_call: NA; clone_size: NA; cdr3_aa: CASSRDNTDTQYF; cdr3_nt: TGTGCCAGCAGTAGGGACAACACAGATACGCAGTATTTT
v_call: TRBV7-9; j_call: TRBJ2-2; d_call: NA; clone_size: many; cdr3_aa: CASSLFGGNTGELFF; cdr3_nt: TGTGCCAGCAGCCTCTTTGGAGGGAACACCGGGGAGCTGTTTTTT
v_call: TRBV5-4; j_call: TRBJ2-7; d_call: NA; clone_size: many; cdr3_aa: CASSSRQSYEQYF; cdr3_nt: TGTGCCAGCAGCTCCCGACAGTCCTACGAGCAGTACTTC